What follows are 27 T cell receptor beta chains derived from one specimen sequenced in a study of blood T cells in healthy people across ages (dated by TCRdb to about 2015). Libraries were prepared through 5' RACE. These reads were obtained on an Illumina HiSeq 2500. A second PCR of about 7 to 12 cycles was performed with a sample-barcoded 5' primer and a J-beta primer mix. Through fastp at Q25 and MiXCR, TCRdb rebuilt clones from the public reads, retaining in-frame beta chains. Each CDR3 protein gets just one entry, which takes the most common genes and DNA from the rows behind it. The sample table contains 550,000 to 800,000 distinct CDR3 sequences; only one count was recorded for roughly 30% of them. The ten largest clones capture 15% of the sample. The sequenced sample consisted of blood. The receptors here all came from a woman older than 75 in good health. Donor details come from another sample of the same person, matched by shared clones.

This clonotype was observed many times. This chain uses TRBV6-1 with TRBJ2-7; D remains unclear. Trimming took off 2 bases at V and 6 bases at J, with 11 bases between the two ends. Germline V gives CDR1 MNHNS, CDR2 SASEGT. The CDR3 runs to 13 residues. The CDR3 bases are TGTGCCAGCAGTGAAAGGACCTTGGGCGAGCAGTACTTC. It specifies CASSERTLGEQYF.

The genes are TRBV25-1 and TRBJ1-6, with D maybe TRBD1 (5 bases). Germline-derived CDR1 and CDR2 are MGHDK and SYGVNS. V lost 1 base to trimming and J lost 8 bases, with 15 bases between them. This CDR3 region has 16 residues. The CDR3 DNA is TGTGCCAGCAGTGAATCGGCAGGGATTGTTGATTCACCCCTCCACTTT. It specifies CASSESAGIVDSPLHF.

This clonotype was recorded at least ten times. V usage is TRBV28 and J usage is TRBJ2-3; D may be TRBD2 (6 bases). CDR1 is MDHEN and CDR2 is SYDVKM in the germline V gene. This CDR3 contains 12 residues. The V end was cut by 6 bases, the J end by 14 bases, with 18 bases between. The CDR3 nucleotides are TGTGCCAGCAGGTCGGGAGTCGACCTGCGGTATTTT. Translating gives CASRSGVDLRYF.

The V gene is TRBV7-3, the J gene TRBJ2-1, with 10 nucleotides matching TRBD2. CDR1 SGHTA and CDR2 FQGTGA come from the germline V gene. CDR3 length: 19 residues. With 5 bases clipped from V and 0 bases from J, the junction kept 13 bases outside the gene matches. CDR3 DNA sequence: TGTGCCAGCAGCCTGAAGCGGGAGGGCCGGCCTAGCTCCTACAATGAGCAGTTCTTC. Translating it yields CASSLKREGRPSSYNEQFF.

The V gene is TRBV10-3, the J gene TRBJ2-5; no clear D gene. Germline V CDR1 and CDR2: ENHRY, SYGVKD. CDR3 length equals 11 residues. Deletions cut 3 bases from V and 11 bases from J, with 10 bases between. This CDR3 is CAISDRREQYF. The CDR3, as DNA: TGTGCCATCAGTGACCGTCGAGAGCAGTACTTC.

A word on this clonotype: A much more abundant neighbour one base away suggests this may be a read error. The chain uses TRBV20-1 and TRBJ2-7; TRBD2 is a possible D gene (5 bases). The CDR3 is 14 residues long. Germline CDR1 DFQATT, CDR2 SNEGSKA (reference sequence). The ends were cut back, 0 bases at V and 5 bases at J, with 14 bases in the middle. CDR3 coding DNA: TGCAGTGCTAGAGATCCCAGGAGGACCAACGAGCAGTACTTC. This encodes CSARDPRRTNEQYF.

With respect to this clonotype: The junction does not match germline at one end; this may be a read error. The chain is built from TRBV12-3 or TRBV12-4 and TRBJ2-3; D is uncertain. This CDR3 contains 12 residues. CDR3 residues: CASRLPADAQYF. The DNA of the CDR3 is TGTGCCAGCAGACTCCCCGCAGATGCGCAGTATTTT.

The chain carries TRBV7-9 and TRBJ2-7; 7 bases are shared with TRBD1. The end of the DNA is better explained by TRBJ2-5, so the J call may be wrong. The CDR3 is 15 residues long. Germline V gene sequence: CDR1 SEHNR, CDR2 FQNEAQ (reference sequence). The DNA of the CDR3 is TGTGCCAGCAGCTTCGACAGGGAGTGGGGAGAGACCCAGTACTTC. Protein: CASSFDREWGETQYF.

At least ten counts were recorded for this clonotype. This chain joins TRBV3-1 and TRBJ2-3, with TRBD2 as a possible D gene (6 bases). Germline-derived CDR1 and CDR2 are LGHDT and YNNKEL (reference sequence). The CDR3 runs 13 residues. V was clipped by 6 bases and J by 6 bases, with 13 bases between them. The CDR3 region has the DNA TGTGCCAGCAGACCTGGGACTCGGGATACGCAGTATTTT. Residues: CASRPGTRDTQYF.

On this clonotype: This may arise from a read error, as a much more abundant clone is one base away. The rearrangement uses TRBV7-3 and TRBJ2-5, with D perhaps matching TRBD2 (7 bases). V was clipped by 2 bases and J by 11 bases, with 30 bases between them. Germline V gene sequence: CDR1 SGHTA, CDR2 FQGTGA. The CDR3 extends over 18 amino acids. CDR3 in DNA: TGTGCCAGCAGCTTAGACACGGGGGGCCCTAGCTCCTACAATGAGCAGTACTTC. As protein: CASSLDTGGPSSYNEQYF.

Comments on this clonotype: This may come from a read error, since a much larger clone is one base off. The chain joins TRBV3-1 to TRBJ2-1; possibly TRBD1 or TRBD2 for D (5 bases each). This CDR3 is 15 amino acids long. The germline V and J ends were trimmed by 0 bases and 13 bases, with 19 bases remaining between them. Germline CDR1 is LGHDT and CDR2 is YNNKEL (reference sequence). This CDR3 is CASSQDLGEGETQFF. The CDR3 coding sequence is TGTGCCAGCAGCCAAGATCTCGGGGAAGGGGAGACCCAGTTCTTC.

Many counts were recorded for this clonotype. The genes are TRBV14 and TRBJ2-1, with 8 bases identical to TRBD1. The length of the CDR3 is 15 residues. The ends lost 1 base at V and 7 bases at J; junction bases unmatched: 6. Germline loops: CDR1 SGHDN, CDR2 FVKESK. The CDR3 loop is CASSQGQGIWNEQFF. The CDR3 nucleotides read TGTGCCAGCAGCCAAGGACAGGGGATTTGGAATGAGCAGTTCTTC.

This clonotype was seen a single time. This may be a read error, as it is one base from a much larger clone. The chain employs TRBV5-1 and TRBJ1-5; the D gene is possibly TRBD1 (5 bases). The V gene's germline CDR1 is SGHRS and CDR2 YFSETQ. There are 15 residues in the CDR3. The CDR3 is CASSPAGLDNQSQHF. CDR3 coding DNA: TGCGCCAGCAGCCCGGCGGGGTTGGACAATCAGTCCCAGCATTTT.

This clonotype appeared a few times. This may be a read error: a much more frequent sequence differs by one nucleotide. The V gene is TRBV29-1, the J gene TRBJ1-2; D remains ambiguous. Germline CDR1 SQVTM, CDR2 ANQGSEA. The ends were cut back, 0 bases at V and 8 bases at J, with 7 bases in the middle. CDR3 length equals 11 residues. CDR3 region: CSVEDCGGYTF. DNA for the CDR3: TGCAGCGTTGAAGACTGCGGGGGCTACACCTTC. Complete variable domain (other parts from reference TRBV29-1 and TRBJ1-2): SAVISQKPSRDICQRGTSLTIQCQVDSQVTMMFWYRQQPGQSLTLIATANQGSEATYESGFVIDKFPISRPNLTFSTLTVSNMSPEDSSIYLCSVEDCGGYTFGSGTRLTVV.

This chain connects TRBV20-1 to TRBJ2-7, with 12 bases lining up with TRBD2. V gave up 6 bases and J gave up 4 bases; unmatched junction bases: 10. Germline CDR1 is DFQATT and CDR2 is SNEGSKA (reference sequence). This CDR3 region has 15 residues. CDR3 protein: CSARLATSGRYEQYF. The DNA of the CDR3 is TGCAGTGCCAGGCTCGCCACTAGCGGGAGGTACGAGCAGTACTTC.

This clonotype was seen only a few times. The gene calls are TRBV4-2 and TRBJ1-1; 7 nucleotides align to TRBD1. The V segment lost 4 bases and the J segment 5 bases; nucleotides outside the gene matches: 7. This CDR3 has 14 amino acids. CDR1 is LGHNA, CDR2 YNFKEQ, per germline. CDR3 region: CASSRETGVTEAFF. CDR3 in DNA: TGTGCCAGCAGCCGAGAAACAGGGGTTACTGAAGCTTTCTTT.

This CDR3 reads CASSYPTVDTEAFF. CDR3 nucleotide sequence: TGTGCCAGCAGCTACCCGACAGTAGACACTGAAGCTTTCTTT. The chain joins TRBV4-2 to TRBJ1-1, with D tentatively TRBD1 (5 bases). V was clipped by 5 bases and J by 3 bases, with 13 bases between them. Germline V gives CDR1 LGHNA, CDR2 YNFKEQ. The CDR3 loop spans 14 amino acids.

Concerning this clonotype: The CDR3 does not close with the conserved phenylalanine or tryptophan, likely indicating a read error. Because the CDR3's place on the DNA is in doubt, the DNA is left out and the CDR3 is given as listed by TCRdb. This chain's CDR3 is CASSLWGQGLAKNIRYV. The genes are TRBV28 and TRBJ2-4; the table calls TRBD1, which could not be checked here. Germline V gene lookup returns CDR1 MDHEN and CDR2 SYDVKM. The CDR3 is 17 residues long, counting both termini.

This clonotype was counted only a few times. This chain uses TRBV6-5 with TRBJ2-4; TRBD1 matches at 9 bases. The J call is uncertain, as TRBJ2-7 better fits the DNA end. Germline V gene lookup returns CDR1 MNHEY and CDR2 SVGAGI. CDR3 length: 14 residues. The CDR3 reads CASSPRTGVYEQYF. The CDR3, as DNA: TGTGCCAGCAGTCCAAGGACAGGGGTATACGAGCAGTACTTC.

This clonotype was counted at least ten times. The rearrangement links TRBV5-1 to TRBJ2-3; a weak D match, TRBD1 (5 bases). The germline V gene encodes CDR1 SGHRS and CDR2 YFSETQ. Trimming stripped 4 bases from V and 0 bases from J, with 12 bases between. The CDR3 is 15 residues long. Written as DNA, the CDR3 is TGCGCCAGCAGCCGACAGAGCGTAAGCACAGATACGCAGTATTTT. This gives the protein CASSRQSVSTDTQYF.

This clonotype was seen only a few times. At one of its ends the junction is not consistent with the germline gene, which may arise from a read error. The chain links TRBV12-3 or TRBV12-4 to TRBJ1-3, with a weak D call TRBD1 (5 bases). The CDR3 runs to 13 residues. The CDR3 loop reads CASSRGSGNTRYF. CDR3 DNA: TGTGCCAGCAGTCGGGGGTCTGGAAACACCAGATATTTT.

At least ten counts were recorded for this clonotype. The rearrangement joins TRBV11-2 to TRBJ2-5; tentatively, D is TRBD2 (7 bases). Trimming cost V 0 bases and J 5 bases, with 13 bases left between them. Germline V gene lookup returns CDR1 SGHAT and CDR2 FQNNGV. The CDR3 is 15 residues long. CDR3 sequence: CASSLDRGADETQYF. In DNA form, the CDR3 reads TGTGCCAGCAGCTTAGATCGGGGGGCGGACGAGACCCAGTACTTC. The entire variable domain, with the rest obtained from reference TRBV11-2 and TRBJ2-5, is as follows: EAGVAQSPRYKIIEKRQSVAFWCNPISGHATLYWYQQILGQGPKLLIQFQNNGVVDDSQLPKDRFSAERLKGVDSTLKIQPAKLEDSAVYLCASSLDRGADETQYFGPGTRLLVL.

The table lists this clonotype with many counts. V gene TRBV11-2 combines with J gene TRBJ2-1; 8 bases agree with TRBD2. The junction had 7 bases not matched to a gene; V was cut back by 2 bases and J by 7 bases. This CDR3 contains 15 residues. Germline V gene sequence: CDR1 SGHAT, CDR2 FQNNGV. This chain's CDR3 is CASSLRGGSVNEQFF. The DNA of the CDR3 is TGTGCCAGCAGCTTACGCGGGGGGTCGGTGAATGAGCAGTTCTTC.

This clonotype was detected many times. The V and J genes are TRBV2 and TRBJ1-2; D perhaps matches TRBD1 (6 bases). Germline lookup yields CDR1 SNHLY and CDR2 FYNNEI. The CDR3 extends over 13 amino acids. Trimming took 7 bases from V and 3 from J, leaving 12 bases between them. The CDR3 here is CASTGDGDYGYTF. The CDR3 nucleotides are TGTGCCAGCACAGGGGACGGAGACTATGGCTACACCTTC.

For this clonotype: This clone may be a read error of a much larger clone one base away. CDR3 protein: CASSYSGGWQYF. The CDR3 nucleotides read TGTGCCAGCAGTTACTCGGGGGGGTGGCAGTACTTC. This rearrangement joins TRBV6-2 or TRBV6-3 to TRBJ2-5; 7 positions match TRBD2. The CDR3 covers 12 residues. After removal of 0 bases from V and 11 bases from J, the junction contained 3 bases not matched to a gene. Germline-derived CDR1 and CDR2 are MNHEY and SVGEGT.

This clonotype came up many times. The chain is built from TRBV10-3 and TRBJ2-7, with 11 bases fitting TRBD1. Looked up from germline, CDR1 is ENHRY and CDR2 is SYGVKD. The CDR3 sequence is 12 residues long. V was clipped by 8 bases and J by 7 bases; unmatched bases: 4. The CDR3 loop reads CAIGQGAGEQYF. The CDR3 DNA reads as TGTGCCATCGGACAGGGGGCAGGGGAGCAGTACTTC.

This clonotype was seen many times. The chain combines TRBV6-2 or TRBV6-3 with TRBJ1-2; no firm D call. The CDR3 totals 13 residues. The germline V and J ends were trimmed by 3 bases and 3 bases, with 8 bases remaining between them. Germline CDR1 is MNHEY and CDR2 is SVGEGT. Here the CDR3 reads CASSYLGDYGYTF. The CDR3 DNA sequence: TGTGCCAGCAGTTATCTGGGAGACTATGGCTACACCTTC.